This T cell receptor (beta chain) was profiled in a study of beta chain features in type 1 diabetes. Turning to the study itself: In all, more than 90,000,000 sorted cells from all samples were analyzed.

This clone appeared a few times. Its antigen is undetermined. From germline, CDR1 is SGHNT and CDR2 YYREEE (reference sequence). This CDR3 spans 15 amino acids. The V segment lost 4 bases and the J segment 4 bases; nucleotides outside the gene matches: 9. Broader study findings: Within patients, naive, central memory and Treg TCRB repertoires seemed more similar than within healthy donors. All four CD4+ subsets of Type 1 diabetes patients contained TCRB CDR3s that were moderately but significantly shorter.

All of the isolated RNA was reverse transcribed, so expressed TCRB transcripts were sequenced. TCRdb's copy holds only in-frame clones and misses some; the assay was immunoSEQ multiplex PCR. The repertoire consists of fewer than 450,000 clones, with approximately 15% occurring once and the leading ten covering roughly 0.015%. The V gene is TRBV5-4, the J gene TRBJ2-5; TRBD1 agrees at 8 bases. Sequencing used naive CD4+ T cells from blood. The TCR was taken from a woman under 30 with type 1 diabetes. In DNA form, the CDR3 reads TGTGCCAGCAGCATACCCGGGACAGGAAGAGAGACCCAGTACTTC. It encodes CASSIPGTGRETQYF.